The next 22 T cell receptor beta chains were all read from a single sample in a study of PD-1 blockade in classical Hodgkin lymphoma. Each of the patients experienced relapse following autologous stem cell transplantation, and their brentuximab vedotin exposure differed. TCRdb's copy holds only in-frame clones and misses some; the assay was immunoSEQ multiplex PCR. The sample contains 4,000 to 4,500 clones, 66% of which appear only once. The input for sequencing was peripheral blood mononuclear cells (PBMCs), taken before the second cycle of nivolumab. The receptor set was obtained from a human donor with classical Hodgkin lymphoma.

The sample holds a few counts of this clone. This sequence joins TRBV2 and TRBJ2-7; 8 bases match TRBD2. From germline, CDR1 is SNHLY and CDR2 FYNNEI. This CDR3 has 16 residues. Losses at the gene ends were 0 bases for V and 4 bases for J; bases not matched to a gene: 8. The DNA of the CDR3 is TGTGCCAGCAGTGAAGCAGGCAGCGGGAGTGGGTACGAGCAGTACTTC. Translated, it gives CASSEAGSGSGYEQYF.

CDR3 in DNA: TGTGCCAGCAGCTTAGCTAGCGCGGGGTACAATGAGCAGTTCTTC. This encodes CASSLASAGYNEQFF. The rearrangement links TRBV7-2 to TRBJ2-1, with a tentative D call TRBD2 (6 bases). The CDR3 spans 15 residues. The germline V gene encodes CDR1 SGHTA and CDR2 FQGNSA. Trimming cost V 0 bases and J 4 bases, with 10 bases left between them.

This clone was picked up one time. V gene TRBV21-1 combines with J gene TRBJ2-5; the D call TRBD2 from the table was never checked on the DNA. TRBV21-1 is labeled a pseudogene. The CDR3 is made up of 11 amino acids. DNA for the CDR3: TGTGCCAGCACACGAGAAGAGACCCAGTACTTC. Translation gives CASTREETQYF.

The chain employs TRBV9 and TRBJ2-5, with D unclear. Trimming removed 0 bases at V and 4 bases at J, with 13 bases between. Germline lookup yields CDR1 SGDLS and CDR2 YYNGEE. The CDR3 has 15 amino acids. This chain's CDR3 is CASSVGIDFLETQYF. CDR3 nucleotides: TGTGCCAGCAGCGTAGGAATCGACTTTCTAGAGACCCAGTACTTC.

This clone was seen a single time. The sample holds other DNA sequences that translate to the same CDR3. The genes are TRBV7-9 and TRBJ2-1; D not certain. The CDR3 has 15 residues. Looked up from germline, CDR1 is SEHNR and CDR2 is FQNEAQ (reference sequence). V was cut by 1 base and J by 5 bases, with 12 bases left in between. The CDR3 DNA is TGTGCCAGCAGCTTAGGGATGGGGATACACAATGAGCAGTTCTTC. Its protein is CASSLGMGIHNEQFF.

A single count supports this clone. The J gene is TRBJ2-7, the V gene TRBV7-2, with D unresolved. The V gene lost 7 bases and the J gene lost 2 bases, with 15 bases spanning the gap. Looked up from germline, CDR1 is SGHTA and CDR2 is FQGNSA. The CDR3 is 14 amino acids. CDR3 sequence: CASTLRADTYEQYF. CDR3 bases: TGTGCCAGCACCCTTCGGGCGGATACCTACGAGCAGTACTTC.

The genes are TRBV5-1 and TRBJ2-2, with TRBD1 identical over 7 bases. Germline trimming cut 1 base from V and 3 bases from J; bases unmatched to any gene: 6. CDR3 size: 16 residues. Germline lookup yields CDR1 SGHRS and CDR2 YFSETQ. In DNA, the CDR3 is TGCGCCAGCAGCTTGATACAGGGGCCAGACACCGGGGAGCTGTTTTTT. It translates to CASSLIQGPDTGELFF.

This chain links TRBV25-1 with TRBJ1-2; 12 bases agree with TRBD1. The ends lost 6 bases at V and 12 bases at J; junction bases unmatched: 11. The CDR3 runs to 14 residues. The germline V gene has CDR1 MGHDK and CDR2 SYGVNS. The CDR3 DNA is TGTGCCAGCAGAGCTACCGGGACAGGGGGCGCGGACACCTTC. It translates to CASRATGTGGADTF.

This clone is termed medium-sized (0.01 to 0.1%). CDR3 residues: CASSPLAVLSYNEQFF. Written as DNA, the CDR3 is TGTGCCAGCAGCCCACTAGCGGTCCTCTCCTACAATGAGCAGTTCTTC. This sequence joins TRBV11-1 and TRBJ2-1; 8 nucleotides match TRBD2. Unmatched junction bases numbered 6, after V lost 5 bases and J lost 0 bases. CDR3 size: 16 residues. Germline V gives CDR1 SGHAT, CDR2 FQDESV (reference sequence).

This clone is categorized as medium-sized. The CDR3 nucleotides are TGTGCCAGTATAGAGGGGAAAGGAGAGACCCAGTACTTC. It codes for CASIEGKGETQYF. The genes are TRBV19 and TRBJ2-5; the D call may be TRBD1 or TRBD2 (5 bases each). The germline gives CDR1 LNHDA, CDR2 SQIVND (reference sequence). The CDR3 consists of 13 residues. V lost 7 bases, J lost 4 bases, and 13 bases lay in between.

The chain carries TRBV10-3 and TRBJ2-5, with D maybe TRBD2 (7 bases). Germline V gene lookup returns CDR1 ENHRY and CDR2 SYGVKD. The CDR3 loop spans 14 amino acids. Trimming stripped 4 bases from V and 9 bases from J, with 18 bases between. CDR3 nucleotides: TGTGCCATCAGTGGGCCTTTAATAGGGGGGGCCCAGTACTTC. Its translation: CAISGPLIGGAQYF.

The chain uses TRBV6-1 and TRBJ1-5; the match to TRBD1 covers 7 bases. This CDR3 comprises 14 residues. The germline gives CDR1 MNHNS, CDR2 SASEGT. Unmatched junction bases numbered 3, after V lost 6 bases and J lost 1 base. The CDR3 DNA sequence: TGTGCCAGCAGCTACAGGGGAAGCAATCAGCCCCAGCATTTT. Encoded protein: CASSYRGSNQPQHF.

The chain uses TRBV12-5 and TRBJ2-1; no reliable D call. Deletions cut 8 bases from V and 0 bases from J, with 11 bases between. Germline assignment: CDR1 LGHNT and CDR2 FRNRAP. CDR3 length equals 14 residues. The CDR3 loop is CASRRESSYNEQFF. CDR3 nucleotides: TGTGCTAGTCGCCGCGAAAGCTCCTACAATGAGCAGTTCTTC.

The chain is built from TRBV7-8 and TRBJ2-3; TRBD2 agrees at 7 bases. The V and J ends lost 3 bases and 0 bases, in that order; junction bases with no gene match: 6. Germline V gene data show CDR1 as SGHVS and CDR2 as FQNEAQ. This CDR3 is built from 16 residues. CDR3 loop: CASSFPYSGSTDTQYF. CDR3 sequence (DNA): TGTGCCAGCAGCTTCCCCTATAGCGGGAGCACAGATACGCAGTATTTT.

The chain joins TRBV9 to TRBJ2-3; D is unresolved. The CDR3 sequence is 15 residues long. Germline loops: CDR1 SGDLS, CDR2 YYNGEE. The V and J ends lost 2 bases and 1 base respectively, with 11 bases between them. Here the CDR3 reads CASSVRMAGTDTQYF. CDR3 in DNA: TGTGCCAGCAGCGTTAGGATGGCAGGCACAGATACGCAGTATTTT.

The chain employs TRBV29-1 and TRBJ2-3, with 14 bases lining up with TRBD2. This CDR3 is 15 amino acids long. The V gene's germline CDR1 is SQVTM and CDR2 ANQGSEA. The J segment lost 1 base and the V segment lost 3 bases, leaving 0 bases of the junction unmatched. In DNA, the CDR3 is TGCAGCGTTGAGGGACTAGCGGGAGGCACAGATACGCAGTATTTT. This gives the protein CSVEGLAGGTDTQYF.

J is TRBJ1-4 and V is TRBV19; D unresolved. CDR3 length: 12 residues. V was cut by 5 bases and J by 2 bases, with 3 bases left in between. The germline V gene encodes CDR1 LNHDA and CDR2 SQIVND (reference sequence). The CDR3 nucleotides are TGTGCCAGTAGTCTGACTAATGAAAAACTGTTTTTT. Protein sequence: CASSLTNEKLFF.

The chain is built from TRBV9 and TRBJ2-5, with 8 bases lining up with TRBD2. V was clipped by 2 bases and J by 5 bases; unmatched bases: 11. The CDR3 sequence is 16 residues long. Germline CDR1 reads SGDLS; CDR2 reads YYNGEE. CDR3 protein: CASSVLGSGIGETQYF. Here the CDR3 DNA reads TGTGCCAGCAGCGTTTTAGGTAGCGGGATCGGGGAGACCCAGTACTTC.

This rearrangement joins TRBV7-3 to TRBJ2-5; D possibly corresponds to TRBD1 (6 bases). Trimming removed 5 bases from V and 3 bases from J, with 13 bases in between. The CDR3 is 14 amino acids. CDR1 is SGHTA and CDR2 is FQGTGA in the germline V gene. CDR3 in DNA: TGTGCCAGCAGCGTCTCCGGGACAAAAGAGACCCAGTACTTC. Protein: CASSVSGTKETQYF.

The CDR3 DNA sequence: TGTGCCAGCAGTGACTCGACAGGGAGAGGGTCACCCCTCCACTTT. Protein: CASSDSTGRGSPLHF. The gene calls are TRBV2 and TRBJ1-6, with 7 bases fitting TRBD1. CDR3 size: 15 residues. CDR1 is SNHLY and CDR2 is FYNNEI in the germline V gene. V trimming: 3 bases; J trimming: 10 bases; junction bases outside the gene matches: 9.

Details on this clone: A junction boundary mismatches the germline segment, possibly from a read error. The chain joins TRBV5-4 to TRBJ2-2; 10 positions match TRBD2. CDR3 length: 15 residues. CDR1 SGHNT and CDR2 YYREEE come from the germline V gene (reference sequence). As DNA, the CDR3 is TGTGCCAGCCGCTTTGGACTAGCGGACACCGGGGAGCTGTTTTTT. Residues: CASRFGLADTGELFF. The entire variable domain, with the rest obtained from reference TRBV5-4 and TRBJ2-2, is as follows: ETGVTQSPTHLIKTRGQQVTLRCSSQSGHNTVSWYQQALGQGPQFIFQYYREEENGRGNFPPRFSGLQFPNYSSELNVNALELDDSALYLCASRFGLADTGELFFGEGSRLTVL.

This clone is labeled as medium-sized. The CDR3, as DNA: TGTGCCTGGAGTATAAGATACACCGGGGAGCTGTTTTTT. Encoded protein: CAWSIRYTGELFF. The chain uses TRBV30 and TRBJ2-2; D is ambiguous. Per the germline V gene, CDR1 is GTSNPN and CDR2 is SVGIG (reference sequence). V lost 2 bases to trimming and J lost 3 bases, with 7 bases between them. The CDR3 spans 13 residues. Variable domain in full (rest from reference TRBV30 and TRBJ2-2): SQTIHQWPATLVQPVGSPLSLECTVEGTSNPNLYWYRQAAGRGLQLLFYSVGIGQISSEVPQNLSASRPQDRQFILSSKKLLLSDSGFYLCAWSIRYTGELFFGEGSRLTVL.